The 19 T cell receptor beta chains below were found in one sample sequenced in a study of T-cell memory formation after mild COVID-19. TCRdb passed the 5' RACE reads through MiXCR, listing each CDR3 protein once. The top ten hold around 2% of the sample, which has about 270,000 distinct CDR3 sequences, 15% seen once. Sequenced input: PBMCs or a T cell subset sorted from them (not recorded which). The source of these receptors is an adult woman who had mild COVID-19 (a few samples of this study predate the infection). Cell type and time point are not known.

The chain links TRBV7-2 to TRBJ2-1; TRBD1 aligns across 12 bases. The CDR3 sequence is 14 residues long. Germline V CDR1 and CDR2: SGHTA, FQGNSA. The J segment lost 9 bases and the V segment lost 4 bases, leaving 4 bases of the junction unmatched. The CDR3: CASSWDRGLGEQFF. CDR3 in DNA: TGTGCCAGCAGCTGGGACAGGGGGCTGGGTGAGCAGTTCTTC.

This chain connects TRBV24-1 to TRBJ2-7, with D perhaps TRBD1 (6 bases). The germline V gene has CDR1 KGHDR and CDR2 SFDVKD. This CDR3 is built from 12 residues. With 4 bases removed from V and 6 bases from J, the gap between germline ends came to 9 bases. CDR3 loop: CATSEGAGEQYF. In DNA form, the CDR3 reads TGTGCCACCAGTGAGGGGGCTGGCGAGCAGTACTTC.

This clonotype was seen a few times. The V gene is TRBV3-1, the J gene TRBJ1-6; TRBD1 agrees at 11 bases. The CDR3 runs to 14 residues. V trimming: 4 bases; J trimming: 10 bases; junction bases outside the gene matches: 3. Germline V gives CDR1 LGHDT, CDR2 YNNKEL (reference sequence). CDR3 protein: CASSPRTGGSPLHF. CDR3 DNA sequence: TGTGCCAGCAGCCCAAGGACAGGGGGCTCACCCCTCCACTTT.

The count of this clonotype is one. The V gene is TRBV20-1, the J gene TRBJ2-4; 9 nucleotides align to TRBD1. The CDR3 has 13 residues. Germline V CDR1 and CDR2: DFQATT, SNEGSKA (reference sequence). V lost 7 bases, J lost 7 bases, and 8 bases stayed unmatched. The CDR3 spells CSVPQGALNIQYF. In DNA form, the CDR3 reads TGCAGTGTTCCACAGGGGGCGTTGAACATTCAGTACTTC.

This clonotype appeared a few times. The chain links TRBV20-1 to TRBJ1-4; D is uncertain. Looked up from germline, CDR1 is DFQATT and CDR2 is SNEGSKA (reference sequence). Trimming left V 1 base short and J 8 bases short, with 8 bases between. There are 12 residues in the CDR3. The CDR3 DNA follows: TGCAGTGCTAGAGGACCGGCCGAAAAACTGTTTTTT. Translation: CSARGPAEKLFF.

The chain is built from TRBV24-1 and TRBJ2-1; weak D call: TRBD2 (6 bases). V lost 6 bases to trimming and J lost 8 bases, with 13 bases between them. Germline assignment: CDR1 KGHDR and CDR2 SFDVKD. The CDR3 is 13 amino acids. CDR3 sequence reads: CATSRESGDEQFF. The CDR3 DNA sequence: TGTGCCACCAGTCGGGAGTCGGGGGATGAGCAGTTCTTC.

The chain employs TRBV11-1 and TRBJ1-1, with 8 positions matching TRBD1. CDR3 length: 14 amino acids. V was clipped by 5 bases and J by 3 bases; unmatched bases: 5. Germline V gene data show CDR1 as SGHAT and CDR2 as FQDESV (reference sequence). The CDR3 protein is CASSQLGQDTEAFF. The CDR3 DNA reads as TGTGCCAGCAGCCAACTGGGACAGGACACTGAAGCTTTCTTT.

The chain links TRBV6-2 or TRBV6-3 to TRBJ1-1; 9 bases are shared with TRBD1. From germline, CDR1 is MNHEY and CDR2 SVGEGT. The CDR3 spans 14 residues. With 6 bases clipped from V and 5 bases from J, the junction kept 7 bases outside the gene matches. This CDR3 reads CASRTTGGFTEAFF. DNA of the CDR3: TGTGCCAGCAGGACTACAGGGGGCTTTACTGAAGCTTTCTTT.

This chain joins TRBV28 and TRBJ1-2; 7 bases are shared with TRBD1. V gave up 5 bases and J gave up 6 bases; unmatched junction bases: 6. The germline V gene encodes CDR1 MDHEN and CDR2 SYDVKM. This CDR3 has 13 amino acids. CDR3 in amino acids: CASSPDRVDGYTF. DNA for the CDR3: TGTGCCAGCAGTCCCGACAGGGTAGATGGCTACACCTTC.

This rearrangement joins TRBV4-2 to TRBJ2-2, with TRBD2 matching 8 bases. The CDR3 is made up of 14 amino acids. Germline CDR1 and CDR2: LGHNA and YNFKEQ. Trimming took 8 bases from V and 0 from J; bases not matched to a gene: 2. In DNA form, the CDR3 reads TGTGCCAGCGTTAGCGGGGCGAACACCGGGGAGCTGTTTTTT. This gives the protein CASVSGANTGELFF.

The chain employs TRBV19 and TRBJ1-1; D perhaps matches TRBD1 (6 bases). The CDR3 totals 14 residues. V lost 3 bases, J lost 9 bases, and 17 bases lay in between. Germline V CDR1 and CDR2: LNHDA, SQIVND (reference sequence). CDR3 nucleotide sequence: TGTGCCAGTAGTATTGCTGGACAGTCGGGTCAAGCTTTCTTT. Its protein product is CASSIAGQSGQAFF.

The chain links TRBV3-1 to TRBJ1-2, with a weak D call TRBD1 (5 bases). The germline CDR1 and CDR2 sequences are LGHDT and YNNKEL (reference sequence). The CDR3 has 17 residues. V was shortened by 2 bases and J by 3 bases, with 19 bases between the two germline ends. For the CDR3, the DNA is TGTGCCAGCAGCCAACTCATGGGCGCCGGGACGGACTATGGCTACACCTTC. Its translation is CASSQLMGAGTDYGYTF.

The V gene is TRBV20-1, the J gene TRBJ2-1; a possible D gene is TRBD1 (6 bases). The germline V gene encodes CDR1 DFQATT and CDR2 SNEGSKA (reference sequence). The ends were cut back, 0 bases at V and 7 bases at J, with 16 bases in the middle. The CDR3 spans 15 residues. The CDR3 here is CSARDPRGMGNEQFF. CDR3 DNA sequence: TGCAGTGCTAGAGATCCTAGGGGGATGGGGAATGAGCAGTTCTTC.

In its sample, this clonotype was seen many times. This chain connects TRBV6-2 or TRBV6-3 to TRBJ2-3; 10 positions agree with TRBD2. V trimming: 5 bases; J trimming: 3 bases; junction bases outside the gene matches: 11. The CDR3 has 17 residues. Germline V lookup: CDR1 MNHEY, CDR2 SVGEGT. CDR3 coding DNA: TGTGCCAGCAGTGACTGGACTAGCGGACCAACAACAGATACGCAGTATTTT. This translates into CASSDWTSGPTTDTQYF.

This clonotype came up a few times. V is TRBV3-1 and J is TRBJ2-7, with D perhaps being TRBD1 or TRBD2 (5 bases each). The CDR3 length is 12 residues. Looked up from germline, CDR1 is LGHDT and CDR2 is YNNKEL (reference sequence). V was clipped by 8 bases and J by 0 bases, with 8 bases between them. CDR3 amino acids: CASQGPSYEQYF. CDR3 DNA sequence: TGTGCCAGCCAGGGACCCTCCTACGAGCAGTACTTC.

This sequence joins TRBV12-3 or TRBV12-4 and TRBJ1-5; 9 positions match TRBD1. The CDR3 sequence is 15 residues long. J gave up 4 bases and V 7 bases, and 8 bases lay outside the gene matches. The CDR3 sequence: CASTTGQGGNQPQHF. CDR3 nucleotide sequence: TGTGCCAGCACTACGGGACAGGGAGGAAATCAGCCCCAGCATTTT.

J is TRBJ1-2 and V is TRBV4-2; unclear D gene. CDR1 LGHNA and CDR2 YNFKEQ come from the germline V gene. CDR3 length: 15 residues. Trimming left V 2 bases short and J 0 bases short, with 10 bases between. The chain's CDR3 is CASSQPQEANYGYTF. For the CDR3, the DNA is TGTGCCAGCAGCCAACCGCAGGAAGCTAACTATGGCTACACCTTC.

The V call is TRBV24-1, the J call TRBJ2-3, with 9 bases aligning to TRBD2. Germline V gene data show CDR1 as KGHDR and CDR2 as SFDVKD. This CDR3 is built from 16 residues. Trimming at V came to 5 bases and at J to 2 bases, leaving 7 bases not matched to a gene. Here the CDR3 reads CATSGSLAGPTDTQYF. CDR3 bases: TGTGCCACCAGTGGTAGTCTAGCGGGACCCACAGATACGCAGTATTTT.

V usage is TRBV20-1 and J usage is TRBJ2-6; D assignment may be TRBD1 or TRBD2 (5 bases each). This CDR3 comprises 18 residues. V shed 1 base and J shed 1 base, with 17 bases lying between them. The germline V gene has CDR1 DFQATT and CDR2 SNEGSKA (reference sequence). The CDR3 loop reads CSARVPPGWGSGANVLTF. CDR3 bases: TGCAGTGCTAGAGTTCCTCCAGGTTGGGGGTCTGGGGCCAACGTCCTGACTTTC.